This TCR beta chain was retrieved from a study of early T cells in non-severe SARS-CoV-2 infection. Study as a whole: Bulk RNA taken from unsorted whole blood was sequenced, leaving chains unpaired.

This clonotype was seen repeatedly, ten times or more. Antigen unknown. Per the germline V gene, CDR1 is SEHNR and CDR2 is FQNEAQ (reference sequence). The CDR3 length is 15 residues. Trimming removed 8 bases at V and 5 bases at J, with 18 bases between. TCRdb independently ran MiXCR on the 5' RACE reads; one entry per CDR3 protein. Found here are about 110,000 distinct CDR3 sequences, roughly 12% of them singletons; the top ten hold less than 3.5%. Notes on the study in general: Anti-spike CD8 responses were favored in VDJdb matching, and private and CD4 specificities were missed.

This chain connects TRBV7-9 to TRBJ1-4; D is ambiguous. Sequencing was done on a sample of whole blood. The receptor comes from an adult who was a healthcare worker with PCR-confirmed SARS-CoV-2 infection or an uninfected control (not recorded which). Here the CDR3 DNA reads TGTGCCAGCCAGGCGTCCCAGCTACCAAATGAAAAACTGTTTTTT. Amino acid sequence: CASQASQLPNEKLFF.